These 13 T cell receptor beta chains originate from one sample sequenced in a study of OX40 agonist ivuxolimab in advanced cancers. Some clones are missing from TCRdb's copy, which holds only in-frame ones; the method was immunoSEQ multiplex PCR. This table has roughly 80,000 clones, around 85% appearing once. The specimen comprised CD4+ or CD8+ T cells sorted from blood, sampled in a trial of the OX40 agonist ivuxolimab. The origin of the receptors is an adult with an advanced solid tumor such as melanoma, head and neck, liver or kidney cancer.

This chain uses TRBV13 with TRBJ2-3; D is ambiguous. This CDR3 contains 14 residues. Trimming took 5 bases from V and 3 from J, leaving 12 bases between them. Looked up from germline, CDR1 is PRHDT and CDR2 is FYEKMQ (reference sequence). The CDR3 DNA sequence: TGTGCCAGCAGCCACCGAACCGGGACAGATACGCAGTATTTT. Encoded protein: CASSHRTGTDTQYF.

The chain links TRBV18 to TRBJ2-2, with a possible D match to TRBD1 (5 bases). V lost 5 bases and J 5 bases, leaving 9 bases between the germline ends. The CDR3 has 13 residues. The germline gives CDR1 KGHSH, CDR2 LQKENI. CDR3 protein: CASSAQGTGELFF. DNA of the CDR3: TGTGCCAGCTCAGCGCAGGGAACCGGGGAGCTGTTTTTT.

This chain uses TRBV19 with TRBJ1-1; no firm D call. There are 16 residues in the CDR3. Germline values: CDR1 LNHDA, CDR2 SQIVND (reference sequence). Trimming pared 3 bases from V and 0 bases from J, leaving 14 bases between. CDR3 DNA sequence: TGTGCCAGTAGTATCCATAAAGGTCTGATGAACACTGAAGCTTTCTTT. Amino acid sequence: CASSIHKGLMNTEAFF.

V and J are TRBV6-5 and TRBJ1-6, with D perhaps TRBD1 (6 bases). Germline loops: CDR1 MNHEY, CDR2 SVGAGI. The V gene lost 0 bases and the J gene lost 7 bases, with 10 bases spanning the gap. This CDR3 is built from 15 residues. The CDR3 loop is CASSYSGAVNSPLHF. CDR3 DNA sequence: TGTGCCAGCAGTTACTCGGGGGCGGTGAATTCACCCCTCCACTTT.

DNA for the CDR3: TGTGCCAGCAGCCTAGGGGTTGCAGATACGCAGTATTTT. Its translation is CASSLGVADTQYF. The rearrangement joins TRBV7-9 to TRBJ2-3; a weak D match, TRBD1 (5 bases). This CDR3 comprises 13 residues. The germline V and J ends were trimmed by 5 bases and 4 bases, with 10 bases remaining between them. In germline, CDR1 is SEHNR, CDR2 FQNEAQ (reference sequence).

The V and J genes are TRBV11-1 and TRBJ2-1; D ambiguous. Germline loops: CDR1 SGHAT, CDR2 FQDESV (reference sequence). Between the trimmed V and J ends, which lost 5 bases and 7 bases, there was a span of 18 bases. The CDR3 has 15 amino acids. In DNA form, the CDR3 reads TGTGCCAGCAGCCGGAACTCTGGGGTGAGGAATGAGCAGTTCTTC. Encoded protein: CASSRNSGVRNEQFF.

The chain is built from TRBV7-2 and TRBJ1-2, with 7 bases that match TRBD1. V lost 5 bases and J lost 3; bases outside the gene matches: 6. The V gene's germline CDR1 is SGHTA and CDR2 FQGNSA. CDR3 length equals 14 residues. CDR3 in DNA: TGTGCCAGCAGCCCCCCCGGGACAGACTATGGCTACACCTTC. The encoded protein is CASSPPGTDYGYTF.

CDR3 in amino acids: CASRPGTTTDTQYF. The CDR3 nucleotides read TGCGCCAGCAGGCCTGGGACTACCACAGATACGCAGTATTTT. This chain joins TRBV4-1 and TRBJ2-3, with TRBD2 identical over 7 bases. This CDR3 comprises 14 residues. CDR1 MGHRA and CDR2 YSYEKL come from the germline V gene. V shed 6 bases and J 2 bases; nucleotides not matched to a gene: 5.

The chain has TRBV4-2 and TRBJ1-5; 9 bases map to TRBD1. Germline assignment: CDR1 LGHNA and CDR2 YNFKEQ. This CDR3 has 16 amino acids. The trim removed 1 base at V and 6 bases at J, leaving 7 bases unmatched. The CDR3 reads CASSQARGQGSQPQHF. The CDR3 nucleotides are TGTGCCAGCAGCCAAGCCCGGGGACAGGGAAGTCAGCCCCAGCATTTT.

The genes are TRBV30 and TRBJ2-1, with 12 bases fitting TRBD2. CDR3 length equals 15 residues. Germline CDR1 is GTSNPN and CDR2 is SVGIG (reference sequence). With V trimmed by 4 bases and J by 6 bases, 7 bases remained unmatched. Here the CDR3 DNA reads TGTGCCTGGACCTGGGGACTAGCGGGCCGCAATGAGCAGTTCTTC. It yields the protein CAWTWGLAGRNEQFF.

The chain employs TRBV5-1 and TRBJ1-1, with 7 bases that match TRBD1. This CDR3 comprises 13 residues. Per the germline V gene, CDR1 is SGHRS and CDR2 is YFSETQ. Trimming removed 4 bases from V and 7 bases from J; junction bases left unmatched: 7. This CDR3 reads CASSGRQGLEAFF. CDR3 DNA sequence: TGCGCCAGCAGCGGCCGACAGGGCCTTGAAGCTTTCTTT.

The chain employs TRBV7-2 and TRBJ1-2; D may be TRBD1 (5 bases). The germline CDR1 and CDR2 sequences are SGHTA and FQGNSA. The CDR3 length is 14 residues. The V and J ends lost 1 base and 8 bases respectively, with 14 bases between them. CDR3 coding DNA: TGTGCCAGCAGCTTAGGAGGAGGGACTCACGGCTACACCTTC. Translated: CASSLGGGTHGYTF.

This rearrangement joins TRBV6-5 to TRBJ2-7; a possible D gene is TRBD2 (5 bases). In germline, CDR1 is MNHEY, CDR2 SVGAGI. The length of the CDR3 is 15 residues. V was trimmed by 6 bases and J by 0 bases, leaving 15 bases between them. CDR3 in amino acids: CASSERARSSYEQYF. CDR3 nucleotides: TGTGCCAGCAGCGAGAGGGCAAGAAGCTCCTACGAGCAGTACTTC.